This T cell receptor (beta chain) was observed in a study of blood T cells in healthy people across ages. Sample-barcoded 5' priming and a J-beta primer mix drove a second PCR of roughly 6 to 12 cycles. TCRdb re-called the 5' RACE reads through MiXCR, storing one row per CDR3 protein. The sample holds 700,000 to 950,000 distinct CDR3 sequences, around 46% seen once. CDR3 length: 14 amino acids. From germline, CDR1 is LGHDT and CDR2 YNNKEL (reference sequence). V gave up 1 base and J gave up 8 bases, with 14 bases separating them. This clonotype was detected many times. This sequence was found in a woman between 55 and 75 years old in good health. The source material was blood. The V call is TRBV3-1, the J call TRBJ2-5; D unresolved. In nucleotides, the CDR3 is TGTGCCAGCAGCCAAGCAGAACGGCCTACAACCCAGTACTTC. The encoded protein is CASSQAERPTTQYF.